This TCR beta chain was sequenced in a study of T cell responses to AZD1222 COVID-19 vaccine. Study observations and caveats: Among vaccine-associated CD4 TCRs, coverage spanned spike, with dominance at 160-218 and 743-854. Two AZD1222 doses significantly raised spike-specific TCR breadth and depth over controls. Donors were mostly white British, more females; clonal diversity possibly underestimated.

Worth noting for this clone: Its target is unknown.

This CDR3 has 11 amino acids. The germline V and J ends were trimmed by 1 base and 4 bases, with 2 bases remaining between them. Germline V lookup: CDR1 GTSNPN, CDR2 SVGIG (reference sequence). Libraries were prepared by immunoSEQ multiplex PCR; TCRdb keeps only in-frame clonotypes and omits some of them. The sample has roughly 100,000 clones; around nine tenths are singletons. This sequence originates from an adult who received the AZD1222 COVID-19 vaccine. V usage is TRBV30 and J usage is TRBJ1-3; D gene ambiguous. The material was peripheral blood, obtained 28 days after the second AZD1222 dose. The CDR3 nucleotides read TGTGCCTGGAGTGGCGGAAACACCATATATTTT. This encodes CAWSGGNTIYF.